This T cell receptor beta chain was sequenced for a study of T cells after yellow fever vaccination (dated 2019 in TCRdb). Regarding the research as a whole: Staining for CD3, CD45RA, CCR7 and CD95 was used to sort memory subsets (EM, EMRA, CM and Tscm) on a BD FACS Aria III. The SMART-Seq v4 Ultra Low Input RNA kit was used to prepare libraries from fractions with low cell numbers. To follow T-cell clones before and after primary and booster YFV17D yellow fever vaccination, bulk TCR alpha and beta repertoires were sequenced over time. Two healthy male donors, one aged 18 to 30 and one aged 30 to 39 years, were included in the cohort. Bulk PBMC replicates and cell subsets were isolated from blood drawn at multiple timepoints before and after both primary and secondary immunization. Memory subsets were sorted on days 0, 15 and 45 and at 18 months following primary vaccination, and on days 0, 15 and 45 following the 30-year booster.

TCR cDNA was synthesized by 5'RACE template switching, which introduced a universal primer site and unique molecular identifiers. Priming for cDNA synthesis came from both the TCR alpha and TCR beta constant segments. Libraries were amplified in two PCR steps, with sample barcodes and sequencing adapters added in the second step. Libraries were sequenced on Illumina HiSeq 2500 (2x100 bp) or NovaSeq (2x150 bp). As for how the authors treated the data: Demultiplexing of reads and collapsing into UMI consensus sequences were performed with MIGEC, and V(D)J alignment was carried out with MiXCR. Vaccine-responding clonotypes were identified with edgeR using replicate PBMC samples, with FDR below 0.01 and a log2 fold change above 5 up to day 15 being required. Each bulk clonotype received a CD4 or CD8 identity based on whether the sequenced CD4 or CD8 repertoire contained that clonotype at higher abundance. To estimate how each clone was distributed across memory phenotypes, clonotype frequencies in memory subsets were weighted by FACS-sorted cell numbers. The public reads were run again by TCRdb, first through fastp at Q25 and then through MiXCR, and only productive beta chains were kept. Every distinct CDR3 protein forms one entry, paired with its most common genes and DNA. TCRdb, not the original authors, processed these V and J calls. Across this sample there are tens of thousands of distinct CDR3 sequences, with roughly a tenth seen only once. About 12% of the sample lies in the top ten.

With regard to this clonotype: Within one base of it there is no much larger clone, and no base qualities were kept.

Per the publication, the treatment or condition label means: live attenuated yellow fever vaccine strain. PBMCs were isolated from peripheral blood using a standard Ficoll-Paque protocol. RNA from sorted memory subsets was extracted with the RNeasy Micro Kit. Study-wide conclusions, independent of this receptor: Because the study included only a couple of donors, the extent to which the findings can be generalized is limited. Computational filtering was needed because FACS-sorted repertoires could contain abundant contaminating clonotypes from the bulk population. Compared with the primary T-cell response, the secondary T-cell response was weaker but faster, peaking on day 5 rather than day 15. On day 0, almost all vaccine-responding clonotypes were below detection in the sorted memory subsets. Most clones expanded after primary vaccination (almost 97% of CD4 and about 85% of CD8) were re-detected after the booster, suggesting that broad memory maintenance occurred. A small fraction of clonotypes showed up in both the CD4 and CD8 compartments, probably as a result of convergent recombination.

V loses 10 bases of germline sequence and J loses 8 bases, and the interval between the two ends is 20 bases. CDR1 and CDR2 were assigned from the germline V gene (reference sequence) as SEHNR and FQNEAQ. The CDR3 holds 13 amino acids from the cysteine to the phenylalanine. The only DNA kept is the CDR3, 39 bases in frame from the first base. This sample comprised PBMCs, either bulk or a sorted T-cell subset (CD4+, CD8+, memory, or dextramer-sorted; not recorded which), obtained about 2 weeks after the first yellow fever vaccination. The sequence joins TRBV7-9 to TRBJ1-2, and possibly TRBD1, on 6 matching bases. The receptor was derived from a man younger than 35 who received the YFV17D yellow fever vaccine. The sequence in DNA is TGTGCCATGGGCCTAGGGCCAGGGGAAGGCTACACCTTC. Its protein reads: CAMGLGPGEGYTF.